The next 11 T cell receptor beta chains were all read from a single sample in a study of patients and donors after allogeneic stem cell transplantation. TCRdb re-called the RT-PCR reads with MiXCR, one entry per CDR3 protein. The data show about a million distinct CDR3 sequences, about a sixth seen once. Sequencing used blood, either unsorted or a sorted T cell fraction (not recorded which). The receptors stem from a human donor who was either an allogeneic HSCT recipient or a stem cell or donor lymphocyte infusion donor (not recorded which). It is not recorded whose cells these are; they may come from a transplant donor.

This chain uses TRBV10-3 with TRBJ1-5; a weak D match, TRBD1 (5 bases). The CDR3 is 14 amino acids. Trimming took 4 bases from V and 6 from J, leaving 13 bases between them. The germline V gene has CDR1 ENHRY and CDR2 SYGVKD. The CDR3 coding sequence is TGTGCCATCAGTGGTGTAGGGGAGGGTCAGCCCCAGCATTTT. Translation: CAISGVGEGQPQHF.

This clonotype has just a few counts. The CDR3 bases are TGTGCCAGCAGTTTAAGGGGGCCGCCACAAGAGACCCAGTACTTC. It codes for CASSLRGPPQETQYF. This chain joins TRBV12-3 or TRBV12-4 and TRBJ2-5, with TRBD1 matching over 7 bases. This CDR3 contains 15 residues. The V and J ends lost 2 bases and 2 bases, in that order; junction bases with no gene match: 5.

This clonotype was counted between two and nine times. The CDR3 nucleotides read TGTGCCAGCAGTTATCAGGGTTATAATTCACCCCTCCACTTT. Protein product: CASSYQGYNSPLHF. The chain links TRBV6-5 to TRBJ1-6, with D possibly TRBD1 on 5 matching bases. V lost 3 bases and J lost 4, with 7 bases in between. The CDR3 covers 14 residues. CDR1 is MNHEY, CDR2 SVGAGI, per germline.

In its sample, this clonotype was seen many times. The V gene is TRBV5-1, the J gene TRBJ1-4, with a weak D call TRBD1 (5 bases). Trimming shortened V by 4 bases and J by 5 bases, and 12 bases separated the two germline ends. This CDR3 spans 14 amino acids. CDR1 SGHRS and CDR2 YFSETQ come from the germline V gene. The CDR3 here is CASSLGRRNEKLFF. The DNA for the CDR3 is TGCGCCAGCAGCCTGGGACGTCGGAATGAAAAACTGTTTTTT.

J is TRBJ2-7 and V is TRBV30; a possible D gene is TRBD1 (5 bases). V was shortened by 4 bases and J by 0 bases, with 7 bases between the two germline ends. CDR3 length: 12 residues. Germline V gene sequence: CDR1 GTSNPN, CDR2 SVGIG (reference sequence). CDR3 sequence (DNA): TGTGCCTGGACACAGGACTCCTACGAGCAGTACTTC. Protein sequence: CAWTQDSYEQYF.

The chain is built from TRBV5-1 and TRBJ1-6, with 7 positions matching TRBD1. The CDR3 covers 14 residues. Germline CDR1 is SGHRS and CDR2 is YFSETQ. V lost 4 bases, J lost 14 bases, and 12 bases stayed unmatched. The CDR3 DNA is TGCGCCAGCAGCCCCGGGACAGAAGTATGGTCCCTCCACTTT. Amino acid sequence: CASSPGTEVWSLHF. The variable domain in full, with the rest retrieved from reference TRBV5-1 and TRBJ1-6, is KAGVTQTPRYLIKTRGQQVTLSCSPISGHRSVSWYQQTPGQGLQFLFEYFSETQRNKGNFPGRFSGRQFSNSRSEMNVSTLELGDSALYLCASSPGTEVWSLHFGNGTRLTVT.

The CDR3 loop reads CSASSRTLGRREAFF. CDR3 nucleotide sequence: TGCAGTGCTAGTAGCAGGACTCTTGGCCGGCGTGAAGCTTTCTTT. This chain links TRBV20-1 with TRBJ1-1; D gene uncertain. CDR1 and CDR2 (germline): DFQATT, SNEGSKA (reference sequence). The CDR3 extends over 15 amino acids. V shed 3 bases and J shed 7 bases, with 21 bases lying between them.

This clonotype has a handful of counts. CDR3 DNA sequence: TGTGCCACCAGTGAGAGTGGAACCGGGGAGCTGTTTTTT. Protein sequence: CATSESGTGELFF. V usage is TRBV24-1 and J usage is TRBJ2-2; no firm D call. V gave up 4 bases and J gave up 5 bases, with 7 bases separating them. Germline CDR1 reads KGHDR; CDR2 reads SFDVKD. This CDR3 is built from 13 residues.

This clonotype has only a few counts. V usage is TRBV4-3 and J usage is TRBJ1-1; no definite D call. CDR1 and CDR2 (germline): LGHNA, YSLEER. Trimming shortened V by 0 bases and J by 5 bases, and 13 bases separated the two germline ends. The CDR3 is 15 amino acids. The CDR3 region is CASSQDLRERTEAFF. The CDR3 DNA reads TGCGCCAGCAGCCAAGATTTAAGGGAGAGGACTGAAGCTTTCTTT.

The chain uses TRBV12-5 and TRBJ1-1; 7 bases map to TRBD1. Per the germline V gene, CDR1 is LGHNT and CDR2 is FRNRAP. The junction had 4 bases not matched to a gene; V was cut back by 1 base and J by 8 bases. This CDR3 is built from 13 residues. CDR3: CASGLAGGGEAFF. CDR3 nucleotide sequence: TGTGCTAGTGGTTTGGCAGGGGGGGGGGAAGCTTTCTTT. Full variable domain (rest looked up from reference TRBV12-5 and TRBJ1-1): DARVTQTPRHKVTEMGQEVTMRCQPILGHNTVFWYRQTMMQGLELLAYFRNRAPLDDSGMPKDRFSAEMPDATLATLKIQPSEPRDSAVYFCASGLAGGGEAFFGQGTRLTVV.

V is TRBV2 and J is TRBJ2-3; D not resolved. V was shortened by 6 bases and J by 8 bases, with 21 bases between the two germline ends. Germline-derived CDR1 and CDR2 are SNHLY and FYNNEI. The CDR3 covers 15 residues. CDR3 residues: CASRGIDGPGVTQYF. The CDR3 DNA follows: TGTGCCAGCAGGGGCATAGACGGACCTGGGGTTACGCAGTATTTT. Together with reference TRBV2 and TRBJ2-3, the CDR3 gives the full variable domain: EPEVTQTPSHQVTQMGQEVILRCVPISNHLYFYWYRQILGQKVEFLVSFYNNEISEKSEIFDDQFSVERPDGSNFTLKIRSTKLEDSAMYFCASRGIDGPGVTQYFGPGTRLTVL.